This TCR beta chain was recorded in a study of T cell responses to AZD1222 COVID-19 vaccine. Findings and limits, study-wide: Distributed over spike, vaccine-associated CD4 TCRs predominated at 160-218 and 743-854. Repertoires were obtained solely post-peak T cell response. Spike-specific TCR breadth and depth rose after two AZD1222 doses. In the spike-specific TCR repertoire, nearly half reportedly target unmutated variant regions.

As to this clone: The antigen is undetermined.

This table comes from immunoSEQ multiplex PCR, and its TCRdb copy is limited to in-frame clones, with some not included. The sample has about 140,000 clones, 92% seen once. This CDR3 is built from 13 residues. Looked up from germline, CDR1 is ENHRY and CDR2 is SYGVKD. V was trimmed by 3 bases and J by 2 bases, leaving 7 bases between them. This chain uses TRBV10-3 with TRBJ1-1; D is unclear. The sample in question was peripheral blood, obtained on day 0 of AZD1222 vaccination. The sequence came from an adult in good health. Here the CDR3 DNA reads TGTGCCATCAGTGATTCGGTTAACACTGAAGCTTTCTTT. This gives the protein CAISDSVNTEAFF.